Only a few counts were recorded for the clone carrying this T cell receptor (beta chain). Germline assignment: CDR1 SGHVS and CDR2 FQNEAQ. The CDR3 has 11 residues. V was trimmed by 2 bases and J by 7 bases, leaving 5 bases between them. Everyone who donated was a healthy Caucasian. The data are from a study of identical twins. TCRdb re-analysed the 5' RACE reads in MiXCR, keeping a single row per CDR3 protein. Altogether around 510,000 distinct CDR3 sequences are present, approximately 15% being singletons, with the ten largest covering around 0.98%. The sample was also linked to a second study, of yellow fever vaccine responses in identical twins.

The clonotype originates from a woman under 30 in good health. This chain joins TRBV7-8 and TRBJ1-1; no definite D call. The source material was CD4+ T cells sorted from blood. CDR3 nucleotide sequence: TGTGCCAGCAGCTTACGAGATGAAGCTTTCTTT. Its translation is CASSLRDEAFF.